This T cell receptor beta chain is from a study of CD8 T cells in Susac syndrome. RNA amounts of about 0.5 to 1 ug underwent reverse transcription with random hexamers. Amplification of the TCR beta CDR3 was carried out by immunoSEQ multiplex PCR, which spanned a total of 54 Vbeta and 13 Jbeta segments. TCRdb independently ran MiXCR on the immunoSEQ multiplex PCR reads; one entry per CDR3 protein. The sample records under 150,000 distinct CDR3 sequences, about 94% being singletons. Germline values: CDR1 MNHEY, CDR2 SMNVEV (reference sequence). The V end was cut by 2 bases, the J end by 1 base, with 5 bases between. This CDR3 is 13 amino acids long. Sequencing of TCR beta was performed on blood CD8+ T cells and on blood CD4+ T cells. The patients who served as multiple sclerosis controls were treatment-naive and had stable or active relapsing-remitting disease that fulfilled the revised McDonald criteria. TEMRA cells were FACS-enriched, with CD8+ and CD4+ T cells isolated negatively.

The sample comprised CD4+ T cells from PBMCs. The chain couples TRBV27 to TRBJ1-2; D unresolved. The sequence came from a human donor with multiple sclerosis. CDR3 amino acids: CASSLSGNYGYTF. In DNA form, the CDR3 reads TGTGCCAGCAGTTTAAGCGGTAACTATGGCTACACCTTC.